This T cell receptor beta chain derives from a study of cytomegalovirus exposure and HLA in healthy donors. The CDR3 totals 13 residues. Germline-derived CDR1 and CDR2 are KGHSH and LQKENI. The ends were cut back, 0 bases at V and 7 bases at J, with 7 bases in the middle. The PCR employed 60 Vbeta primers together with 13 Jbeta primers. Assay: immunoSEQ multiplex PCR; the TCRdb copy retains only in-frame clones and omits some. The data show over 80,000 clones, 82% seen once. The sequencing input was PBMCs. The chain links TRBV18 to TRBJ2-1; a weak D match, TRBD2 (5 bases). The origin of this receptor is a man aged 25-45 years in good health and CMV-seropositive. For the CDR3, the DNA is TGTGCCAGCTCACCACCGAGGAGGAATGAGCAGTTCTTC. Its translation: CASSPPRRNEQFF.